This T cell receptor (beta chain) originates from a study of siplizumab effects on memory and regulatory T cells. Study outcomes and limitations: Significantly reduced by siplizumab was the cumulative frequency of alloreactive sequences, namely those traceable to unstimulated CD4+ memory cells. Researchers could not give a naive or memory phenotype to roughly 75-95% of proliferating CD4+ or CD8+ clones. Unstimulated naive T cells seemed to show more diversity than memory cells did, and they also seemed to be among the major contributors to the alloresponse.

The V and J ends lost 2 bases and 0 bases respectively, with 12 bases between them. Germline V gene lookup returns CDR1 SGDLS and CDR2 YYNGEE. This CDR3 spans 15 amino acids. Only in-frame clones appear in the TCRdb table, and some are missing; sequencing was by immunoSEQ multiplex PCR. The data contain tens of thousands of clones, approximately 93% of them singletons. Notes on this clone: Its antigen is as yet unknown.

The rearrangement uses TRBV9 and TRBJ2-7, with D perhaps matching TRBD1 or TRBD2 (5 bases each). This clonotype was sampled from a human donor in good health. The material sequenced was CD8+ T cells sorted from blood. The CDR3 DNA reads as TGTGCCAGCAGCGTTGGGACGGCCAGCTCCTACGAGCAGTACTTC. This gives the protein CASSVGTASSYEQYF.